Here is one T cell receptor beta chain with its context. Its target is not known. Using immunoSEQ multiplex PCR, the repertoire was profiled, and TCRdb retains in-frame clones only, with some absent. The table records around 30,000 clones, 80% of them present only once. Stated time point: week 23, last vaccination. In the vaccine, a single dose held 300 ug of the mutant IDH1 20-mer peptide, along with topical imiquimod. New astrocytomas of WHO grade 3 or 4 that were IDH1-mutant and ATRX-lost were found in the donors. V trimming: 5 bases; J trimming: 7 bases; junction bases outside the gene matches: 7. This CDR3 is built from 14 residues. CDR1 and CDR2 (germline): SEHNR, FQNEAQ (reference sequence). This record belongs to a study of a mutant IDH1 vaccine in newly diagnosed glioma. Study in general: Either 4-6 weeks after radiotherapy alone or alongside temozolomide, vaccination was begun. The earlier regimen, radiotherapy, temozolomide, or both, was most often both.

Study-level results: Immune responses arising from the vaccine appeared in about 92% of patients.

This sequence joins TRBV7-9 and TRBJ1-2, with 10 bases fitting TRBD1. The sample was PBMCs, taken from a glioma patient whose treatment included an IDH1 peptide vaccine. This TCR was sampled from a woman between 18 and 30 years old with glioma. The CDR3 sequence is CASSRGQGEIGYTF. CDR3 in DNA: TGTGCCAGCAGCAGAGGACAGGGGGAAATTGGCTACACCTTC. The full variable domain, in which reference TRBV7-9 and TRBJ1-2 provide the parts outside the CDR3, is DTGVSQNPRHKITKRGQNVTFRCDPISEHNRLYWYRQTLGQGPEFLTYFQNEAQLEKSRLLSDRFSAERPKGSFSTLEIQRTEQGDSAMYLCASSRGQGEIGYTFGSGTRLTVV.